Listed here are 10 T cell receptor beta chains from one sample, sequenced in a study of cytotoxic CD8 clonotypes in ibrutinib-treated CLL. Libraries were prepared by immunoSEQ multiplex PCR; TCRdb keeps only in-frame clonotypes and omits some of them. The sample has some 120,000 clones, 84% seen once. The source was PBMCs, collected after 24 months of ibrutinib treatment. The receptors come from a human donor with chronic lymphocytic leukemia.

The chain is built from TRBV9 and TRBJ2-2, with D perhaps matching TRBD2 (6 bases). Trimming removed 1 base from V and 1 base from J, with 14 bases in between. The CDR3 loop spans 17 amino acids. The germline V gene has CDR1 SGDLS and CDR2 YYNGEE. CDR3 sequence (DNA): TGTGCCAGCAGCGTAAGTCCAGGAGGGATGAACACCGGGGAGCTGTTTTTT. Translated, it gives CASSVSPGGMNTGELFF.

The chain recombines TRBV7-2 with TRBJ1-5; D gene ambiguous. Germline V gives CDR1 SGHTA, CDR2 FQGNSA. V was pared by 1 base and J by 5 bases, with 6 bases between. The CDR3 is 13 residues long. In DNA, the CDR3 is TGTGCCAGCAGCTTAGGCGGGTATCAGCCCCAGCATTTT. Its protein is CASSLGGYQPQHF. The full variable domain, completed using reference TRBV7-2 and TRBJ1-5, is GAGVSQSPSNKVTEKGKDVELRCDPISGHTALYWYRQSLGQGLEFLIYFQGNSAPDKSGLPSDRFSAERTGGSVSTLTIQRTQQEDSAVYLCASSLGGYQPQHFGDGTRLSIL.

V usage is TRBV5-4 and J usage is TRBJ1-4, with D unclear. Germline assignment: CDR1 SGHNT and CDR2 YYREEE (reference sequence). The ends were cut back, 4 bases at V and 7 bases at J, with 17 bases in the middle. The CDR3 has 15 residues. The CDR3 is CASSRGLLGGEKLFF. CDR3 nucleotide sequence: TGTGCCAGCAGCCGTGGACTGCTAGGCGGTGAAAAACTGTTTTTT.

J is TRBJ1-1 and V is TRBV10-3; D may be TRBD1 (6 bases). Germline-derived CDR1 and CDR2 are ENHRY and SYGVKD. The CDR3 is 14 residues long. V lost 3 bases, J lost 2 bases, and 10 bases lay in between. CDR3 nucleotides: TGTGCCATCAGTGACCCGGGGGCCAACACTGAAGCTTTCTTT. This encodes CAISDPGANTEAFF.

The V and J genes are TRBV14 and TRBJ2-4; possibly TRBD1 or TRBD2 for D (5 bases each). Between the trimmed V and J ends, which lost 4 bases and 5 bases, there was a span of 18 bases. Germline V gene lookup returns CDR1 SGHDN and CDR2 FVKESK. The CDR3 loop spans 16 amino acids. The CDR3 here is CASSPFSGTGQNIQYF. CDR3 nucleotides: TGTGCCAGCAGCCCATTCTCCGGGACCGGGCAAAACATTCAGTACTTC.

J is TRBJ2-3 and V is TRBV7-8; D tentatively fits TRBD1 or TRBD2 (6 bases each). Germline V CDR1 and CDR2: SGHVS, FQNEAQ. The CDR3 is 17 residues long. V was shortened by 5 bases and J by 2 bases, with 20 bases between the two germline ends. Here the CDR3 reads CASSGPLRGRLTDTQYF. In DNA form, the CDR3 reads TGTGCCAGCAGCGGACCCCTCCGGGGGCGCCTCACAGATACGCAGTATTTT.

This clone was found once. J is TRBJ2-5 and V is TRBV5-1, with 10 bases lining up with TRBD1. J was trimmed by 4 bases and V by 3 bases; bases with no gene match: 6. The CDR3 is 15 residues long. Germline V gene data show CDR1 as SGHRS and CDR2 as YFSETQ. The CDR3 bases are TGCGCCAGCAGCTGGACAGGGGGTTATGGAGAGACCCAGTACTTC. Protein product: CASSWTGGYGETQYF. Full variable domain (rest looked up from reference TRBV5-1 and TRBJ2-5): KAGVTQTPRYLIKTRGQQVTLSCSPISGHRSVSWYQQTPGQGLQFLFEYFSETQRNKGNFPGRFSGRQFSNSRSEMNVSTLELGDSALYLCASSWTGGYGETQYFGPGTRLLVL.

CDR3 coding DNA: TGTGCCAGCAGTTTATCGGACAGCCGGGTGTTCTTC. Amino acids: CASSLSDSRVFF. The chain combines TRBV28 with TRBJ2-1; possible D gene TRBD1, 6 bases. With 1 base removed from V and 15 bases from J, the gap between germline ends came to 13 bases. The CDR3 extends over 12 amino acids. Germline V lookup: CDR1 MDHEN, CDR2 SYDVKM.

The chain is built from TRBV7-9 and TRBJ1-1; D gene unclear. The V gene's germline CDR1 is SEHNR and CDR2 FQNEAQ (reference sequence). The V end lost 1 base, the J end lost 2 bases, and 2 bases lay between the germline ends. The CDR3 covers 12 residues. The CDR3 coding sequence is TGTGCCAGCAGCTTAGAAAACACTGAAGCTTTCTTT. Translating it yields CASSLENTEAFF.

The V call is TRBV19, the J call TRBJ2-7; D might be TRBD1 (6 bases). The germline V gene encodes CDR1 LNHDA and CDR2 SQIVND (reference sequence). This CDR3 has 16 amino acids. V was trimmed by 3 bases and J by 0 bases, leaving 15 bases between them. CDR3 sequence (DNA): TGTGCCAGTAGTATTCGGGCAGGGGCCTACTCCTACGAGCAGTACTTC. Its translation: CASSIRAGAYSYEQYF.